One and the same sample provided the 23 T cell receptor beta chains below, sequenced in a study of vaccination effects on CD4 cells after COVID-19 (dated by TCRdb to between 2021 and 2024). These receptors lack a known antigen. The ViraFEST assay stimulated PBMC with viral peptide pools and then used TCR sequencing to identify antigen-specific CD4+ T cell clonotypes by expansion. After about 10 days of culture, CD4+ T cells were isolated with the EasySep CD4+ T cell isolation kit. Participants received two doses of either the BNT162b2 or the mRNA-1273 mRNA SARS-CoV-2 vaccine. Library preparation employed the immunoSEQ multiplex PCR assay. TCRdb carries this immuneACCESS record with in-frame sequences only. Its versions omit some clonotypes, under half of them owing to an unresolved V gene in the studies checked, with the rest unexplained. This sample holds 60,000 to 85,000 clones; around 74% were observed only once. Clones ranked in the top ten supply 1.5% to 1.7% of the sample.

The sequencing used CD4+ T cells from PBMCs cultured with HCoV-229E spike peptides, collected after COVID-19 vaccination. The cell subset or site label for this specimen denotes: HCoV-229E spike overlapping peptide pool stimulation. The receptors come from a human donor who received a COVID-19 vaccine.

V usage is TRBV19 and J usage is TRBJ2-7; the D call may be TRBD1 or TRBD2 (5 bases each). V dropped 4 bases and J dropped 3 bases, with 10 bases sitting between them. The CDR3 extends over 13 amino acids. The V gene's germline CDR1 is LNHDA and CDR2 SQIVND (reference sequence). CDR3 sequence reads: CASSTRDGYEQYV. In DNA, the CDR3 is TGTGCCAGTAGTACCCGGGACGGCTACGAGCAGTACGTC.

CDR3 DNA sequence: TGCGCCAGCAGTGTCTTGAACACTGAAGCTTTCTTT. Protein sequence: CASSVLNTEAFF. The rearrangement links TRBV10-2 to TRBJ1-1; unclear D gene. The V gene lost 4 bases and the J gene lost 0 bases, with 3 bases spanning the gap. The CDR3 is made up of 12 amino acids. CDR1 and CDR2 (germline): WSHSY, SAAADI.

The DNA for the CDR3 is TGTGCCAGTAGTATATTGACTCGCAATCAGCCCCAGCATTTT. It codes for CASSILTRNQPQHF. The chain couples TRBV19 to TRBJ1-5; D remains ambiguous. Germline-derived CDR1 and CDR2 are LNHDA and SQIVND (reference sequence). The CDR3 consists of 14 residues. Trimming removed 2 bases from V and 2 bases from J, with 7 bases in between.

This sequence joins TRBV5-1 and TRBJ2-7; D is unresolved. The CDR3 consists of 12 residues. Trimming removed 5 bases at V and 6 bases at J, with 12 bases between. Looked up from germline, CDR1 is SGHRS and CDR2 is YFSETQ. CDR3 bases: TGCGCCAGCAGGGGCAGCACGGGCGAGCAGTACGTC. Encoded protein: CASRGSTGEQYV.

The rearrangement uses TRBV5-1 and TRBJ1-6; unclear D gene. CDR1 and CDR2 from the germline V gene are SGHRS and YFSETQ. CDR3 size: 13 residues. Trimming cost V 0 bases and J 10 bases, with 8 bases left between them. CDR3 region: CASSLGEGSPLHF. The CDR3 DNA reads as TGCGCCAGCAGCTTGGGGGAGGGATCACCCCTCCACTTT.

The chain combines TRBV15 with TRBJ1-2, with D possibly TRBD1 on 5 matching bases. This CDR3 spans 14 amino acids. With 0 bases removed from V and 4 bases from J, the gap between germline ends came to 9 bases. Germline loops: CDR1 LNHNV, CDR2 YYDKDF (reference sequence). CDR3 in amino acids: CATSRERGFYGYTF. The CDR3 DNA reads TGTGCCACCAGCAGAGAGAGGGGTTTCTATGGCTACACCTTC.

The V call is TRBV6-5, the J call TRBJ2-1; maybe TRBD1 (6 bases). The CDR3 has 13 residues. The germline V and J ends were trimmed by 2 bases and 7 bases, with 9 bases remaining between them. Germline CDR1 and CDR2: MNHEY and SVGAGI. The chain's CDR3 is CASSYGTGNEQFF. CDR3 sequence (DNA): TGTGCCAGCAGTTACGGAACAGGGAATGAGCAGTTCTTC.

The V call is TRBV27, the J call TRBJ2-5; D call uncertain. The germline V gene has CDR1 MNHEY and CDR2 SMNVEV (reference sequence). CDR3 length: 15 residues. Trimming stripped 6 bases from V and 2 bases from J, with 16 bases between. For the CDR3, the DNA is TGTGCCAGCAGCTTAACCCCTCCACGACAAGAGACCCAGTACTTC. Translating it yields CASSLTPPRQETQYF.

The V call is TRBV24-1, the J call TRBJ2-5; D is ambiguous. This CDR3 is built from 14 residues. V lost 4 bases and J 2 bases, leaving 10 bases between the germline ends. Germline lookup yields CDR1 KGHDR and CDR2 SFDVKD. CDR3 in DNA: TGTGCCACCAGTGAACCTACACCACAAGAGACCCAGTACTTC. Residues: CATSEPTPQETQYF.

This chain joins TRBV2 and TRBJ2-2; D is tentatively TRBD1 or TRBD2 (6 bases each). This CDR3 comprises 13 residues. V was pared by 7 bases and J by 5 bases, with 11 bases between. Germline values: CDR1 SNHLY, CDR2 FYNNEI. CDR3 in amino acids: CASTGAHTGELFF. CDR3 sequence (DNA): TGTGCCAGCACGGGGGCGCATACCGGGGAGCTGTTTTTT.

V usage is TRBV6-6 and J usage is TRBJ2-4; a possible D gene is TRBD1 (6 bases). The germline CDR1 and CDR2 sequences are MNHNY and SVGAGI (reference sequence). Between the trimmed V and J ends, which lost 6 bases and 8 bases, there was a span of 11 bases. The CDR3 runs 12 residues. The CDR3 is CASRQGSDIQYF. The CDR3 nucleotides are TGTGCCAGCAGACAGGGTAGTGACATTCAGTACTTC.

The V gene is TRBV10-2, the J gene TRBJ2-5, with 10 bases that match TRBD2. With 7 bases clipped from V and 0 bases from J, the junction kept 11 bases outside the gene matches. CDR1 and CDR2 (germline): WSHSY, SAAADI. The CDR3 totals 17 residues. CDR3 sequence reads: CASTPGPSGGYQETQYF. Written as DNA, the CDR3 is TGCGCCAGCACCCCCGGCCCTAGCGGGGGTTACCAAGAGACCCAGTACTTC.

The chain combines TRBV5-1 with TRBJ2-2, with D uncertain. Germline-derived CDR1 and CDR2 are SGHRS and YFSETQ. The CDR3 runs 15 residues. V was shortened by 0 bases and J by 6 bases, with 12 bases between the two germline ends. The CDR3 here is CASSLVVSVPGELFF. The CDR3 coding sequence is TGCGCCAGCAGCTTGGTAGTTAGTGTCCCCGGGGAGCTGTTTTTT.

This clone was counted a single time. This chain's CDR3 is CATSDDVGPQHF. The CDR3 region has the DNA TGTGCCACCAGTGATGACGTGGGGCCCCAGCATTTT. The chain combines TRBV24-1 with TRBJ1-5; D is uncertain. From germline, CDR1 is KGHDR and CDR2 SFDVKD. The CDR3 covers 12 residues. V was pared by 3 bases and J by 9 bases, with 8 bases between.

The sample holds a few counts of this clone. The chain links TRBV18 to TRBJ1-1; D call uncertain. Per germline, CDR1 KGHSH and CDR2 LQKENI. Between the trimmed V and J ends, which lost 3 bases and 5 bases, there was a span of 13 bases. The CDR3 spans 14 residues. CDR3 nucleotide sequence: TGTGCCAGCTCACCGGTTGGGATAAAGACTGAAGCTTTCTTT. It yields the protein CASSPVGIKTEAFF.

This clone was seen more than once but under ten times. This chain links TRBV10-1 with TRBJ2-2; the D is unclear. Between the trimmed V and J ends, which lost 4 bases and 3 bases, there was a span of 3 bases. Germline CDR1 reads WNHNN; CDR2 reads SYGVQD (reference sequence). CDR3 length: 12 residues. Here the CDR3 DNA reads TGCGCCAGCAGTGCCTACACCGGGGAGCTGTTTTTT. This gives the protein CASSAYTGELFF.

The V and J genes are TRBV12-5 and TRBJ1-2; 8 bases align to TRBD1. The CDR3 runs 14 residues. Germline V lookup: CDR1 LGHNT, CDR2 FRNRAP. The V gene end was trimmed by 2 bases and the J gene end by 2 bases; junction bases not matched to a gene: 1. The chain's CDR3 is CASGLPGGNYGYTF. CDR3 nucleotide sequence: TGTGCTAGTGGTTTGCCAGGGGGCAACTATGGCTACACCTTC.

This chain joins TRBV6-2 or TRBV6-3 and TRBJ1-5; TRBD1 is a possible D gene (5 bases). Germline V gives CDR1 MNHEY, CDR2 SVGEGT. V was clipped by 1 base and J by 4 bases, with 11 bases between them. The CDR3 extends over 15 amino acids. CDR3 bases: TGTGCCAGCAGTTACTATTTCGGGGGGAATCAGCCCCAGCATTTT. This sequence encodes CASSYYFGGNQPQHF.

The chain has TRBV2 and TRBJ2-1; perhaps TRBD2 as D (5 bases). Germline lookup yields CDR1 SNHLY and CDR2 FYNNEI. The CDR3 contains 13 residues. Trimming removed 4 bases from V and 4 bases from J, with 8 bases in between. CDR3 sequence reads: CASSARGYNEQFF. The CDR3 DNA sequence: TGTGCCAGCAGTGCCCGGGGTTACAATGAGCAGTTCTTC.

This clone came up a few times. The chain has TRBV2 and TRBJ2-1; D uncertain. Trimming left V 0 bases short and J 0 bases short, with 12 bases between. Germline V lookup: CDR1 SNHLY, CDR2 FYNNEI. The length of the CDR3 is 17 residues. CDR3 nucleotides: TGTGCCAGCAGTGAAGCGCACCACATCGACTCCTACAATGAGCAGTTCTTC. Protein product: CASSEAHHIDSYNEQFF.

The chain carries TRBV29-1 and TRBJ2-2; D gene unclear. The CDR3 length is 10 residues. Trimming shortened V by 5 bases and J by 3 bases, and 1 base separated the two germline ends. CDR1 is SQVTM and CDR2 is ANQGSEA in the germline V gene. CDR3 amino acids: CSVYTGELFF. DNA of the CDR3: TGCAGCGTTTACACCGGGGAGCTGTTTTTT.

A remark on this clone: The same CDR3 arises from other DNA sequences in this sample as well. This chain's CDR3 is CASSPTGNTEAFF. CDR3 DNA: TGTGCCAGCAGCCCCACAGGGAACACTGAAGCTTTCTTT. V and J are TRBV7-3 and TRBJ1-1; D might be TRBD1 (5 bases). The germline V gene encodes CDR1 SGHTA and CDR2 FQGTGA. V lost 5 bases to trimming and J lost 1 base, with 8 bases between them. The CDR3 totals 13 residues.

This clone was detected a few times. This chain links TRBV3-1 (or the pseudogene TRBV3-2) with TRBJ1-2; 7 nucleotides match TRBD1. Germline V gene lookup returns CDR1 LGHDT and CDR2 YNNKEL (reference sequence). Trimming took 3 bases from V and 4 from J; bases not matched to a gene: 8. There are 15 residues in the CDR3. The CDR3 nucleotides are TGTGCCAGCAGCCAGGGGACAGTAACGGCCTATGGCTACACCTTC. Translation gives CASSQGTVTAYGYTF.